This TCR beta chain was captured by sequencing in a study of identical twins. Study-wide results and limits: In monozygotic twins, models underestimated the sharing of out-of-frame TCR alpha.

Everyone who donated was a healthy Caucasian. There are a few counts of this clonotype. As yet, its antigen is unknown. Via MiXCR, TCRdb re-called the 5' RACE reads, giving one row per CDR3 protein. The profile covers about 100,000 distinct CDR3 sequences, with around 5.5% appearing a single time and over 9.5% taken by the ten largest. Germline V gene data show CDR1 as SGHNT and CDR2 as YYREEE (reference sequence). This CDR3 spans 18 amino acids. Trimming at V came to 1 base and at J to 2 bases, leaving 14 bases not matched to a gene. The chain couples TRBV5-4 to TRBJ2-7; 8 bases align to TRBD1. The sample consisted of memory T cells sorted from blood. The source of this sequence is a woman between 45 and 65 years old in good health. The CDR3 loop is CASSLSPTAGGRAYEQYF. The CDR3 DNA sequence: TGTGCCAGCAGCTTGAGCCCGACGGCAGGGGGCAGGGCCTACGAGCAGTACTTC.